Included here is one TCR beta chain sequence, with context. The antigen is not known. This record comes from a study of tumor and adjacent non-tumor tissue in lung cancer. Turning to the study itself: Patients comprised 12 adenocarcinoma, 2 squamous cell carcinoma and 1 small cell lung cancer. Study-level findings and limits: Tumor repertoires had a smaller top 100 clone share than normal lung. Significantly higher TCR diversity was found in tumor than normal lung.

CDR1 and CDR2 (germline): DFQATT, SNEGSKA (reference sequence). CDR3 length: 13 residues. V was shortened by 3 bases and J by 4 bases, with 10 bases between the two germline ends. The template was RNA from unsorted bulk tissue. Three rounds of nested PCR, following a modified ARM-PCR protocol, produced the TCRbeta library. TCRdb used MiXCR to reprocess the multiplex PCR reads, holding one entry per CDR3 protein. The sample has approximately 150,000 distinct CDR3 sequences; around 66% are singletons. This clonotype was obtained from a man between 60 and 70 years old with small cell lung cancer. Material for sequencing was lung tumor tissue. V is TRBV20-1 and J is TRBJ1-5; no firm D call. The CDR3 protein is CSASFGSNQPQHF. The CDR3 DNA is TGCAGTGCTAGTTTTGGATCGAATCAGCCCCAGCATTTT.